These 27 T cell receptor beta chains were all obtained from the same sample, sequenced in a study of shared clonotypes between healthy human individuals. TCRdb's table, derived via immunoSEQ multiplex PCR, lists solely in-frame clones and lacks some. The sample consists of 2 million to 3 million clones, roughly 93% of them appearing once. The material sequenced was naive CD4+ T cells from PBMCs. The subset here: CD45RA+ positively selected. Receptors were obtained from a man aged 18 to 30 in good health. Some clones in this sample may be carry-over from other donors' samples.

V gene TRBV9 combines with J gene TRBJ1-4, with D possibly matching TRBD1 (5 bases). CDR3 length equals 15 residues. V lost 2 bases and J lost 7, with 15 bases in between. CDR1 and CDR2 from the germline V gene are SGDLS and YYNGEE. CDR3 sequence (DNA): TGTGCCAGCAGCGTCAACCAGGGTGCCGGTGAAAAACTGTTTTTT. Protein product: CASSVNQGAGEKLFF.

The V and J genes are TRBV5-1 and TRBJ2-5; 9 bases are a match to TRBD1. CDR3 length: 16 amino acids. Germline values: CDR1 SGHRS, CDR2 YFSETQ. The J segment lost 5 bases and the V segment lost 4 bases, leaving 12 bases of the junction unmatched. DNA for the CDR3: TGCGCCAGCAGCCCACCCACACAGGGGGCATCGGAGACCCAGTACTTC. Its protein is CASSPPTQGASETQYF. Complete variable domain (other parts from reference TRBV5-1 and TRBJ2-5): KAGVTQTPRYLIKTRGQQVTLSCSPISGHRSVSWYQQTPGQGLQFLFEYFSETQRNKGNFPGRFSGRQFSNSRSEMNVSTLELGDSALYLCASSPPTQGASETQYFGPGTRLLVL.

The rearrangement uses TRBV2 and TRBJ2-1, with TRBD2 matching 7 bases. CDR1 SNHLY and CDR2 FYNNEI come from the germline V gene. The CDR3 extends over 14 amino acids. V shed 6 bases and J 2 bases; nucleotides not matched to a gene: 4. The CDR3 coding sequence is TGTGCCAGCAGAGCCGGGACTACCTACAATGAGCAGTTCTTC. This translates into CASRAGTTYNEQFF.

The V gene is TRBV5-4, the J gene TRBJ2-1, with a weak D call TRBD1 (5 bases). Trimming cost V 2 bases and J 7 bases, with 10 bases left between them. Germline CDR1 and CDR2: SGHNT and YYREEE (reference sequence). The CDR3 sequence is 13 residues long. In DNA, the CDR3 is TGTGCCAGCAGCTTACGCAGGGCGAATGAGCAGTTCTTC. Amino acids: CASSLRRANEQFF. The entire variable domain, with the rest obtained from reference TRBV5-4 and TRBJ2-1, is as follows: ETGVTQSPTHLIKTRGQQVTLRCSSQSGHNTVSWYQQALGQGPQFIFQYYREEENGRGNFPPRFSGLQFPNYSSELNVNALELDDSALYLCASSLRRANEQFFGPGTRLTVL.

The chain uses TRBV5-1 and TRBJ2-1, with D maybe TRBD2 (5 bases). V was pared by 0 bases and J by 10 bases, with 11 bases between. This CDR3 region has 13 residues. The germline CDR1 and CDR2 sequences are SGHRS and YFSETQ. The CDR3 loop reads CASSLEGPGEQFF. The CDR3 DNA reads as TGCGCCAGCAGCTTGGAAGGACCGGGAGAGCAGTTCTTC.

For the CDR3, the DNA is TGTGCCAGCAGCCAGAGACAGGGGCGCTACAATGAGCAGTTCTTC. It specifies CASSQRQGRYNEQFF. The J gene is TRBJ2-1, the V gene TRBV5-8; 8 bases agree with TRBD1. The junction had 6 bases not matched to a gene; V was cut back by 4 bases and J by 3 bases. This CDR3 has 15 amino acids. Germline lookup yields CDR1 SGHTS and CDR2 YDEGEE.

The rearrangement links TRBV6-6 to TRBJ1-1; the D is unclear. This CDR3 region has 14 residues. Trimming removed 7 bases at V and 2 bases at J, with 14 bases between. Per germline, CDR1 MNHNY and CDR2 SVGAGI (reference sequence). As DNA, the CDR3 is TGTGCCAGCAAATTTCCCGGGCCCAACACTGAAGCTTTCTTT. This gives the protein CASKFPGPNTEAFF.

This clone was picked up one time. This may be a read error, as it is one base from a much larger clone. The chain recombines TRBV5-4 with TRBJ2-1; D is perhaps TRBD2 (5 bases). This CDR3 is 15 amino acids long. V gave up 3 bases and J gave up 0 bases, with 10 bases separating them. Per the germline V gene, CDR1 is SGHNT and CDR2 is YYREEE (reference sequence). Here the CDR3 DNA reads TGTGCCAGCAGCTCCCTGGGGAGCTCCTACAATGAGCAGTTCTTC. Protein: CASSSLGSSYNEQFF.

V usage is TRBV5-8 and J usage is TRBJ2-6; 10 bases align to TRBD2. Germline V CDR1 and CDR2: SGHTS, YDEGEE. Losses at the gene ends were 6 bases for V and 0 bases for J; bases not matched to a gene: 9. This CDR3 region has 18 residues. The CDR3 here is CASTRRTSGFSGANVLTF. The CDR3 DNA reads as TGTGCCAGCACCCGTAGGACTAGCGGTTTCTCTGGGGCCAACGTCCTGACTTTC.

With respect to this clone: This same CDR3 is encoded by further DNA sequences in the sample. V is TRBV5-1 and J is TRBJ1-1; D ambiguous. Germline assignment: CDR1 SGHRS and CDR2 YFSETQ. Trimming took off 1 base at V and 1 base at J, with 11 bases between the two ends. This CDR3 is 15 amino acids long. CDR3 sequence (DNA): TGCGCCAGCAGCTTGATCGGAACAACGAACACTGAAGCTTTCTTT. This encodes CASSLIGTTNTEAFF.

This clone was observed a single time. The gene calls are TRBV5-1 and TRBJ2-2, with D perhaps TRBD1 or TRBD2 (6 bases each). This CDR3 is 15 amino acids long. V lost 1 base and J 5 bases, leaving 12 bases between the germline ends. CDR1 SGHRS and CDR2 YFSETQ come from the germline V gene. CDR3 sequence: CASSLSAGQTGELFF. The CDR3 nucleotides read TGCGCCAGCAGCTTGTCGGCGGGACAAACCGGGGAGCTGTTTTTT.

This chain uses TRBV30 with TRBJ2-1, with 7 bases fitting TRBD2. J gave up 12 bases and V 0 bases, and 14 bases lay outside the gene matches. CDR1 and CDR2 from the germline V gene are GTSNPN and SVGIG (reference sequence). The CDR3 sequence is 15 residues long. CDR3: CAWSVLRGRVTRQFF. Written as DNA, the CDR3 is TGTGCCTGGAGTGTACTCCGGGGGAGGGTAACTAGGCAGTTCTTC.

The V call is TRBV7-9, the J call TRBJ2-1, with D maybe TRBD2 (5 bases). CDR1 and CDR2 (germline): SEHNR, FQNEAQ (reference sequence). The CDR3 is 14 amino acids. V lost 1 base and J lost 3, with 7 bases in between. This chain's CDR3 is CASSLERVYNEQFF. CDR3 in DNA: TGTGCCAGCAGCTTAGAGAGGGTCTACAATGAGCAGTTCTTC.

This clone was counted once. This rearrangement joins TRBV14 to TRBJ2-2; TRBD1 might be the D (6 bases). This CDR3 is built from 16 residues. Germline CDR1 reads SGHDN; CDR2 reads FVKESK. V was cut by 1 base and J by 5 bases, with 14 bases left in between. CDR3 residues: CASSQVRGGKTGELFF. In DNA form, the CDR3 reads TGTGCCAGCAGCCAAGTCAGGGGCGGAAAGACCGGGGAGCTGTTTTTT.

The CDR3 DNA follows: TGTGCCAGCAGCCAAGATGTCGCCAGGGGGTTCGAGCAGTACTTC. Translation gives CASSQDVARGFEQYF. The chain joins TRBV14 to TRBJ2-7, with 7 nucleotides matching TRBD1. Germline V gene sequence: CDR1 SGHDN, CDR2 FVKESK. The CDR3 loop spans 15 amino acids. V lost 0 bases, J lost 6 bases, and 8 bases stayed unmatched.

CDR3 sequence reads: CASSLYRDEQYF. CDR3 nucleotide sequence: TGTGCCAGCAGCCTTTACAGGGACGAGCAGTACTTC. This rearrangement joins TRBV11-2 to TRBJ2-7; tentatively, D is TRBD1 (6 bases). Germline V CDR1 and CDR2: SGHAT, FQNNGV. Trimming pared 5 bases from V and 5 bases from J, leaving 10 bases between. The CDR3 has 12 amino acids. Supplemented by reference TRBV11-2 and TRBJ2-7, the full variable domain reads EAGVAQSPRYKIIEKRQSVAFWCNPISGHATLYWYQQILGQGPKLLIQFQNNGVVDDSQLPKDRFSAERLKGVDSTLKIQPAKLEDSAVYLCASSLYRDEQYFGPGTRLTVT.

In regard to this clone: This CDR3 is also generated by other DNA sequences in the sample. The rearrangement joins TRBV5-1 to TRBJ2-5, with TRBD1 identical over 11 bases. The CDR3 contains 14 residues. Germline V gene data show CDR1 as SGHRS and CDR2 as YFSETQ. Trimming removed 4 bases from V and 4 bases from J; junction bases left unmatched: 3. This chain's CDR3 is CASSPGTGGETQYF. The CDR3 coding sequence is TGCGCCAGCAGCCCCGGGACAGGGGGAGAGACCCAGTACTTC.

CDR3 residues: CAWSVGGGKQPQHF. The CDR3 region has the DNA TGTGCCTGGAGTGTAGGCGGGGGGAAGCAGCCCCAGCATTTT. The V and J genes are TRBV30 and TRBJ1-5, with D possibly TRBD1 on 5 matching bases. Germline V gene lookup returns CDR1 GTSNPN and CDR2 SVGIG (reference sequence). The germline V and J ends were trimmed by 0 bases and 7 bases, with 13 bases remaining between them. This CDR3 contains 14 residues.

This clone has a single count. V usage is TRBV10-3 and J usage is TRBJ2-4; TRBD2 might be the D (5 bases). Between the trimmed V and J ends, which lost 0 bases and 9 bases, there was a span of 12 bases. In germline, CDR1 is ENHRY, CDR2 SYGVKD. The CDR3 extends over 14 amino acids. CDR3 sequence: CAISESGARGIQYF. Here the CDR3 DNA reads TGTGCCATCAGTGAGTCTGGAGCACGGGGCATTCAGTACTTC.

Comment on this clone: Other nucleotide sequences in the sample specify the same CDR3. The chain recombines TRBV18 with TRBJ2-5, with unresolved D. Germline V lookup: CDR1 KGHSH, CDR2 LQKENI. This CDR3 has 14 amino acids. V lost 0 bases and J 1 base, leaving 6 bases between the germline ends. The CDR3 DNA is TGTGCCAGCTCACCACCTTACAGCCAAGAGACCCAGTACTTC. Protein sequence: CASSPPYSQETQYF.

The rearrangement links TRBV28 to TRBJ2-2; 9 bases agree with TRBD2. The CDR3 covers 17 residues. Germline CDR1 is MDHEN and CDR2 is SYDVKM. V lost 2 bases to trimming and J lost 4 bases; unmatched junction nucleotides: 8. The CDR3 DNA is TGTGCCAGCAGTTTAGTTCCGGGGACTAGCTCCACCGGGGAGCTGTTTTTT. Protein: CASSLVPGTSSTGELFF.

CDR3 sequence (DNA): TGTGCCAGCAGCAATCTGCCAGGGGTTGGCTACACCTTC. It is translated as CASSNLPGVGYTF. The gene calls are TRBV9 and TRBJ1-2; possible D gene TRBD1, 6 bases. The germline V gene has CDR1 SGDLS and CDR2 YYNGEE. The CDR3 runs to 13 residues. The ends were cut back, 4 bases at V and 7 bases at J, with 14 bases in the middle. The full variable domain, its missing parts supplied by reference TRBV9 and TRBJ1-2, is DSGVTQTPKHLITATGQRVTLRCSPRSGDLSVYWYQQSLDQGLQFLIQYYNGEERAKGNILERFSAQQFPDLHSELNLSSLELGDSALYFCASSNLPGVGYTFGSGTRLTVV.

The chain couples TRBV2 to TRBJ2-2; D remains unclear. Trimming took 7 bases from V and 4 from J, leaving 7 bases between them. The CDR3 has 12 amino acids. In germline, CDR1 is SNHLY, CDR2 FYNNEI. The CDR3 coding sequence is TGTGCCAGCAATCAATTCACCGGGGAGCTGTTTTTT. Protein sequence: CASNQFTGELFF.

CDR3 amino acids: CASGDTDTQYF. CDR3 DNA: TGCGCCAGCGGGGACACAGATACGCAGTATTTT. This chain connects TRBV5-1 to TRBJ2-3, with D unresolved. With 7 bases removed from V and 2 bases from J, the gap between germline ends came to 5 bases. The germline V gene encodes CDR1 SGHRS and CDR2 YFSETQ. This CDR3 is 11 amino acids long.

The gene calls are TRBV30 and TRBJ2-1, with 8 nucleotides matching TRBD2. The CDR3 extends over 13 amino acids. The ends lost 0 bases at V and 13 bases at J; junction bases unmatched: 8. CDR1 and CDR2 (germline): GTSNPN, SVGIG (reference sequence). The chain's CDR3 is CAWSVQGLGTQFF. The CDR3 nucleotides are TGTGCCTGGAGTGTACAGGGACTAGGGACACAGTTCTTC. The variable domain in full, completed from reference TRBV30 and TRBJ2-1, reads SQTIHQWPATLVQPVGSPLSLECTVEGTSNPNLYWYRQAAGRGLQLLFYSVGIGQISSEVPQNLSASRPQDRQFILSSKKLLLSDSGFYLCAWSVQGLGTQFFGPGTRLTVL.

This chain links TRBV5-1 with TRBJ2-7, with D perhaps matching TRBD1 or TRBD2 (5 bases each). There are 15 residues in the CDR3. Germline CDR1 SGHRS, CDR2 YFSETQ. V lost 3 bases, J lost 0 bases, and 13 bases lay in between. The CDR3 sequence: CASSWQGRSSYEQYF. CDR3 bases: TGCGCCAGCAGCTGGCAGGGACGGTCCTCCTACGAGCAGTACTTC.

This chain links TRBV18 with TRBJ1-5; D unclear. Trimming took off 3 bases at V and 1 base at J, with 10 bases between the two ends. Germline V gene data show CDR1 as KGHSH and CDR2 as LQKENI. This CDR3 comprises 15 residues. CDR3 sequence: CASSPDRVSNQPQHF. CDR3 DNA sequence: TGTGCCAGCTCACCGGACCGAGTAAGCAATCAGCCCCAGCATTTT.